This T cell receptor (beta chain) comes out of a study of T cells in Graves' hyperthyroidism and ophthalmopathy. Regions amplified from RNA transcripts were the TCR beta CDR3 regions. First-round RT-PCR of the TCR CDR3 relied on the HTBI primer set. TCRdb used MiXCR to reprocess the multiplex PCR reads, holding one entry per CDR3 protein. Here the sample spans 380,000 or so distinct CDR3 sequences, more than 11% being singletons. This clonotype was found many times. What it binds is not known. Study-wide findings and caveats: Ophthalmopathy was predicted by the model a median of about 6.5 months ahead of onset.

CDR3 length equals 17 residues. Losses at the gene ends were 5 bases for V and 0 bases for J; bases not matched to a gene: 10. The authors obtained PBMCs from about 9.5 ml of fresh peripheral blood. The receptor comes from a woman aged 30 to 39 with Graves' hyperthyroidism. Input material: blood. The chain carries TRBV12-3 or TRBV12-4 and TRBJ2-1; 7 bases fit TRBD2. The CDR3 DNA follows: TGTGCCAGCAGTCCCGCCCCCCGCGGGAGCTCCTACAATGAGCAGTTCTTC. It yields the protein CASSPAPRGSSYNEQFF.